This TCR beta chain was identified in a study of OX40 agonist ivuxolimab in advanced cancers. In this sample, this clone turned up a few times. The antigen remains undetermined. CDR1 and CDR2 from the germline V gene are MDHEN and SYDVKM. This CDR3 region has 14 residues. V dropped 6 bases and J dropped 4; count of bases not matched to a gene: 7. TCRdb's copy holds only in-frame clones and misses some; the assay was immunoSEQ multiplex PCR. The data contain more than 75,000 clones, approximately 90% of them singletons. Points from the study as a whole: Relatively little clonal expansion, among the lowest observed, appeared in partial responders at 0.1-3.0 mg/kg. Clones of CD4+ and CD8+ blood T cells grew by week 6 at doses of 0.1 to 3.0 mg/kg.

The chain links TRBV28 to TRBJ1-2; 8 nucleotides line up with TRBD1. The receptor comes from an adult with an advanced solid tumor such as melanoma, head and neck, liver or kidney cancer. The material sequenced was CD4+ or CD8+ T cells sorted from blood, taken in a trial of the OX40 agonist ivuxolimab. CDR3 nucleotide sequence: TGTGCCAGCAGAGCGACAGGGGAGGCCTATGGCTACACCTTC. Residues: CASRATGEAYGYTF.